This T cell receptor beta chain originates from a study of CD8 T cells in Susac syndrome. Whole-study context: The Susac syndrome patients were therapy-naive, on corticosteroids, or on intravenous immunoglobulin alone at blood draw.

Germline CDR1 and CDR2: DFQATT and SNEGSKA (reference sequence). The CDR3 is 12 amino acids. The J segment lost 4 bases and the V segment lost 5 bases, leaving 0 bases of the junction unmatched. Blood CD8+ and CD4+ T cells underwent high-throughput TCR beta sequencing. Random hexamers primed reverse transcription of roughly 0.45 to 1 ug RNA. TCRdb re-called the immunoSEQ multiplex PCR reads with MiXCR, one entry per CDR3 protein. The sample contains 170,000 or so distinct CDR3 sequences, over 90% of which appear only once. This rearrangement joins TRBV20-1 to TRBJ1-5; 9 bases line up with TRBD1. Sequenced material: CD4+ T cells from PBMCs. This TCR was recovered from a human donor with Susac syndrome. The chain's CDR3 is CSAGTGNQPQHF. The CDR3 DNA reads TGCAGTGCTGGGACAGGGAATCAGCCCCAGCATTTT.